The TCR beta chain under discussion was sequenced for a study of response to subunit inactivated influenza vaccine listed by TCRdb under 2018. Some background on the complete study: To follow how T cells responded to a trivalent subunit inactivated influenza vaccine, the researchers relied on deep quantitative profiling of the T cell receptor repertoire. Overall study results and their limits: The authors suggested that each seasonal influenza vaccination may recruit only a limited number of new T cells.

This clonotype was seen many times. Its cognate antigen has yet to be identified. Within one base of it there is no much larger clone, and no base qualities were kept. The germline V gene specifies ENHRY as CDR1 and SYGVKD as CDR2. From the cysteine up to the phenylalanine, the CDR3 has a length of 14 residues. Only the CDR3 part of the read is kept: 42 bases, read in frame from the first base. V is clipped by 8 bases and J by 3 bases, and the sequence between their germline boundaries is 17 bases long. Library prep was done by RT-PCR. TCRdb names Illumina HiSeq 2500 as the instrument used. TCRdb handled the public reads itself, with Q25 trimming in fastp and clone calling in MiXCR, and kept productive beta chains. Each entry is one CDR3 protein sequence, shown with its most common DNA and genes. This sample is represented by about 780,000 distinct CDR3 sequences; roughly 18% of them were singletons. Jointly, the top ten make up approximately 10% of the sample.

Recombination connected TRBV10-3 to TRBJ2-7, with no confidently assigned D gene. Source: PBMCs from blood, taken approximately 5 days after vaccination. This sequence was found in a man in his fifties or sixties who received an inactivated influenza vaccine. Donor details come from another sample of the same person, matched by shared clones. The CDR3: CAIGSGQTIYEQYF. The DNA reads as follows: TGTGCCATCGGCTCTGGGCAAACAATCTACGAGCAGTACTTC.